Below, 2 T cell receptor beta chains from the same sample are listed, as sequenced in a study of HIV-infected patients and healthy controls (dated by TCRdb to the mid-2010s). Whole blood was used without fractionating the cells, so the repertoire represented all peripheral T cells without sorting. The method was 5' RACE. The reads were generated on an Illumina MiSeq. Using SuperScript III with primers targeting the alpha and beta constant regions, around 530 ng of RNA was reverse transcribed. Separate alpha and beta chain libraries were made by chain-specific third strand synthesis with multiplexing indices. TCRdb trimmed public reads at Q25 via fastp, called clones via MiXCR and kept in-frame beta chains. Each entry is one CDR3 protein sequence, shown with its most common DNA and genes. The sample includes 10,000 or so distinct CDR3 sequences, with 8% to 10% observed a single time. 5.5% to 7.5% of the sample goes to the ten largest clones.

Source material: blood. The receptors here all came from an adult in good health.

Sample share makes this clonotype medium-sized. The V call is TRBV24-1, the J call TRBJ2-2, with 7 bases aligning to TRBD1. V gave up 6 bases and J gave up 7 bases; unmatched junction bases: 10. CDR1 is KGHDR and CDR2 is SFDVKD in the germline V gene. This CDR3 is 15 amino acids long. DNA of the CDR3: TGTGCCACCAGTATTACGAGGGGGCGAGACGGGGAGCTGTTTTTT. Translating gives CATSITRGRDGELFF.

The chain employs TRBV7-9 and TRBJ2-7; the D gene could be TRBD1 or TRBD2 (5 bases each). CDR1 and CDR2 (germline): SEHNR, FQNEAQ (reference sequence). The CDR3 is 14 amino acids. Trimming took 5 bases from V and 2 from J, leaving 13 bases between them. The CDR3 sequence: CASSPRDHTYEQYF. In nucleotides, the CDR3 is TGTGCCAGCAGCCCCCGGGACCATACCTACGAGCAGTACTTC.